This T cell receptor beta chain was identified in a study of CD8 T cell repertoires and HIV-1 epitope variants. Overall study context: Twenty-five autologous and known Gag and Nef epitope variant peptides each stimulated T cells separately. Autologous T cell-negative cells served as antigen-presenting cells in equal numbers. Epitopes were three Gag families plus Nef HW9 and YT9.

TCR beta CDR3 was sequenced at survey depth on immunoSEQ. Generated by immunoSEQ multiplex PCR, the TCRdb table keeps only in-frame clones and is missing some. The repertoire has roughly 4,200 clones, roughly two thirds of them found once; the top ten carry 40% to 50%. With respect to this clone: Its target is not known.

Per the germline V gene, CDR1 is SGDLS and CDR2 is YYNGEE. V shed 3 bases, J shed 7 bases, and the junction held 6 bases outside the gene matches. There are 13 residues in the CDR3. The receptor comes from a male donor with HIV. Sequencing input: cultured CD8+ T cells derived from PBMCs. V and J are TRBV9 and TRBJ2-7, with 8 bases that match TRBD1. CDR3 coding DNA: TGTGCCAGCAGCGGCAGGGGGCAGGGAGAGCAGTACTTC. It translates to CASSGRGQGEQYF. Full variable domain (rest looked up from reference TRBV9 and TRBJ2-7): DSGVTQTPKHLITATGQRVTLRCSPRSGDLSVYWYQQSLDQGLQFLIQYYNGEERAKGNILERFSAQQFPDLHSELNLSSLELGDSALYFCASSGRGQGEQYFGPGTRLTVT.